The TCR beta chain under discussion was sequenced for a study of long-term antiretroviral therapy in people with HIV. Overall study findings and caveats: Clonotypes expanded prior to ART showed repertoire dominance at all sampled time points. Adherence to ART, viral resistance and therapy changes lacked any data.

Specimens held roughly 0.95-11 million cryopreserved PBMC prior to DNA extraction. Trimming cost V 3 bases and J 4 bases, with 12 bases left between them. CDR1 and CDR2 (germline): SGHVS, FNYEAQ. The CDR3 has 14 residues. With survey level as its setting, the immunoSEQ assay was v3.0. Libraries were prepared by immunoSEQ multiplex PCR; TCRdb keeps only in-frame clonotypes and omits some of them. The table records 25,000 to 35,000 clones, approximately 84% of them present only once. Of note for this clone: Antigen: not known.

Sequences were derived from unsorted PBMCs, sampled 3.1 years after starting antiretroviral therapy. The receptor comes from a woman in her forties or fifties with HIV. V and J are TRBV7-6 and TRBJ2-5; no clear D. The CDR3 sequence: CASSFIRPGETQYF. CDR3 nucleotides: TGTGCCAGCAGCTTCATCCGGCCCGGAGAGACCCAGTACTTC.